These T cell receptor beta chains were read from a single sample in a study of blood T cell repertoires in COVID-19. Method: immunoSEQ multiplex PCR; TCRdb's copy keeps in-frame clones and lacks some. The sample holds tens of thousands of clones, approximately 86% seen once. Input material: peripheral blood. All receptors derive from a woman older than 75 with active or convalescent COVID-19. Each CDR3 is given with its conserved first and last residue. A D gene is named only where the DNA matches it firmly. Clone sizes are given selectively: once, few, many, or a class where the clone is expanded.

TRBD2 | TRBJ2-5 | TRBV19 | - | CASRPGGQETQYF | TGTGCCAGTAGGCCGGGGGGCCAAGAGACCCAGTACTTC
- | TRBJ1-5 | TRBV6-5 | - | CASRGSGGNQPQHF | TGTGCCAGCAGGGGGTCGGGAGGCAATCAGCCCCAGCATTTT
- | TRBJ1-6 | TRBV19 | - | CASNTQDTAYNSPLHF | TGTGCCAGTAATACTCAGGATACTGCCTATAATTCACCCCTCCACTTT
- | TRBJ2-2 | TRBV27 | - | CASSFSGQGEAGELFF | TGTGCCAGCAGTTTCTCCGGGCAGGGGGAGGCCGGGGAGCTGTTTTTT
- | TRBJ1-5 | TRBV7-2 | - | CASSLVSSSNQPQHF | TGTGCCAGCAGCTTAGTTTCCAGTAGCAATCAGCCCCAGCATTTT
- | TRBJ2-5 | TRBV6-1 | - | CASSEPGAETQYF | TGTGCCAGCAGTGAACCAGGGGCAGAGACCCAGTACTTC
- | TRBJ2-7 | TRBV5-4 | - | CASSQSAGRSYEQYF | TGTGCCAGCAGCCAGTCAGCAGGGCGCTCCTACGAGCAGTACTTC
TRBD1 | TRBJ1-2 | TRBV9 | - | CASSVDRGSSGYTF | TGTGCCAGCAGCGTCGACAGGGGTAGTTCTGGCTACACCTTC
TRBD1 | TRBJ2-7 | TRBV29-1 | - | CSVGGQGNYEQYF | TGCAGCGTTGGGGGACAGGGGAACTACGAGCAGTACTTC
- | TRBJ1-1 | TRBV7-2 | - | CASSPIPGAEAFF | TGTGCCAGCAGCCCCATACCTGGGGCAGAAGCTTTCTTT
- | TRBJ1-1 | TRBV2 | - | CASSEQGMGAFF | TGTGCCAGCAGTGAACAGGGAATGGGAGCTTTCTTT
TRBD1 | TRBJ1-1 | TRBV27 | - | CASSPRTGGWDTEAFF | TGTGCCAGCAGTCCGAGGACAGGCGGATGGGACACTGAAGCTTTCTTT
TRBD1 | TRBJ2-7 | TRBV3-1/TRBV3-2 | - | CASSPGTGGTYEQYF | TGTGCCAGCAGCCCTGGGACAGGGGGAACCTACGAGCAGTACTTC
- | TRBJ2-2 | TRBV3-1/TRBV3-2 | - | CASSQDGFGTSPTGELFF | TGTGCCAGCAGCCAAGATGGTTTCGGAACTAGCCCCACCGGGGAGCTGTTTTTT
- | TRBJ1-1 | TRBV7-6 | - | CASSLVLQAGTEAFF | TGTGCCAGCAGCTTAGTGTTGCAGGCAGGAACTGAAGCTTTCTTT
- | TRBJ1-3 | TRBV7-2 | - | CASSSQGTSGNTIYF | TGTGCCAGCAGCTCGCAGGGGACATCTGGAAACACCATATATTTT
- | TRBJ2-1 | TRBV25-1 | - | CASSESQLPANEQFF | TGTGCCAGCAGTGAATCCCAATTGCCTGCGAATGAGCAGTTCTTC
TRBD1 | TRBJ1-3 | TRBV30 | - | CAWSPRDRGRRTGNTIYF | TGTGCCTGGAGTCCCAGGGACAGGGGGCGCAGAACGGGAAACACCATATATTTT
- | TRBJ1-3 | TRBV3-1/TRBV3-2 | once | CASSQGHGGTIYF | TGTGCCAGCAGCCAAGGTCACGGGGGCACCATATATTTT
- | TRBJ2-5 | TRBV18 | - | CASSPALRETQYF | TGTGCCAGCTCTCCCGCATTGCGGGAGACCCAGTACTTC
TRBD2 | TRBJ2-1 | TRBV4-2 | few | CASSQDGRPGGNEQFF | TGTGCCAGCAGCCAAGATGGGCGGCCGGGAGGCAATGAGCAGTTCTTC
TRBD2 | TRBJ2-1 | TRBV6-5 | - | CASSYRLSGGAGEQFF | TGTGCCAGCAGTTACCGACTAAGCGGGGGGGCAGGGGAGCAGTTCTTC
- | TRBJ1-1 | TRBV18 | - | CASSLLAEGTEAFF | TGTGCCAGCTCATTACTTGCCGAGGGCACTGAAGCTTTCTTT
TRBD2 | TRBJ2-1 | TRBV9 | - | CASSVARGLAGGNEQFF | TGTGCCAGCAGCGTAGCGAGGGGCCTAGCGGGGGGGAATGAGCAGTTCTTC
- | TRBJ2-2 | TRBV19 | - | CASSTRQFYTGELFF | TGTGCCAGTAGTACGAGACAGTTTTACACCGGGGAGCTGTTTTTT
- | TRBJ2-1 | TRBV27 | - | CASSFPGKEQFF | TGTGCCAGCAGTTTCCCAGGGAAGGAGCAGTTCTTC
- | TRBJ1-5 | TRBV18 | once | CASSRSPGAPRQPQHF | TGTGCCAGCTCACGATCCCCAGGGGCCCCTCGTCAGCCCCAGCATTTT
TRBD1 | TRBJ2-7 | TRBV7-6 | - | CASSAGTGRYYEQYF | TGTGCCAGCAGCGCTGGGACAGGGCGGTATTACGAGCAGTACTTC
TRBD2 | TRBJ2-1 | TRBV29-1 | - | CSVEVLAGRGNNEQFF | TGCAGCGTTGAAGTTCTAGCGGGCCGAGGCAACAATGAGCAGTTCTTC
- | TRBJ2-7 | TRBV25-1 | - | CASSEYLAGQSSYEQYF | TGTGCCAGCAGTGAATATCTCGCGGGACAGAGCTCCTACGAGCAGTACTTC
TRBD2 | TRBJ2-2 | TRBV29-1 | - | CSVVLAVGELFF | TGCAGCGTCGTACTAGCGGTCGGGGAGCTGTTTTTT
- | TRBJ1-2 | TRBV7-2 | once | CASSPETRAYGYTF | TGTGCCAGCAGCCCGGAGACGAGGGCGTATGGCTACACCTTC
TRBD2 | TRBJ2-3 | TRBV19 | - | CASSRQASGGITDTQYF | TGTGCCAGTAGCCGGCAAGCTAGCGGGGGAATCACAGATACGCAGTATTTT
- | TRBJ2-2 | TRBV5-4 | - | CASSPGAGELFF | TGTGCCAGCAGCCCAGGGGCCGGGGAGCTGTTTTTT
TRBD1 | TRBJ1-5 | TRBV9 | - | CASSLTGGGQPQHF | TGTGCCAGCAGTCTAACAGGGGGCGGTCAGCCCCAGCATTTT
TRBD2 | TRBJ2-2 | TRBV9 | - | CASSVGLAENTGELFF | TGTGCCAGCAGCGTAGGACTAGCGGAAAACACCGGGGAGCTGTTTTTT
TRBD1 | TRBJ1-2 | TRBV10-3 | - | CAISEDRVAINYGYTF | TGTGCCATCAGTGAGGACAGGGTGGCAATTAACTATGGCTACACCTTC
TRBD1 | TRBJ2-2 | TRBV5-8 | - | CASSSSGTGFTGELFF | TGTGCCAGCAGCTCGTCCGGGACAGGGTTTACCGGGGAGCTGTTTTTT
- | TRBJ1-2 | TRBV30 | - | CAWSVTWQNYGYTF | TGTGCCTGGAGTGTAACATGGCAGAACTATGGCTACACCTTC
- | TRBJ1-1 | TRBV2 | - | CASSLTDMNTEAFF | TGTGCCAGCAGTCTGACAGATATGAACACTGAAGCTTTCTTT
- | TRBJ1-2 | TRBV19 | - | CASSHPRGANYGYTF | TGTGCCAGTAGTCACCCCCGTGGAGCTAACTATGGCTACACCTTC
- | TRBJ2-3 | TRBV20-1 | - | CSASIVGGPGDTQYF | TGCAGTGCTAGTATCGTGGGGGGGCCTGGAGATACGCAGTATTTT
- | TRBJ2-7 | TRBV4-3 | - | CASSQDRGGPFASSYEQYF | TGCGCCAGCAGCCAAGATAGGGGCGGACCGTTCGCAAGTTCCTACGAGCAGTACTTC
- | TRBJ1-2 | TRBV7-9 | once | CASSFRGYGYTF | TGTGCCAGCAGCTTTAGGGGCTATGGCTACACCTTC
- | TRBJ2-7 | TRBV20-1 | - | CSAGQYEQYF | TGCAGTGCTGGACAGTACGAGCAGTACTTC
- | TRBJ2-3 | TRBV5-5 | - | CASSLTGLSTDTQYF | TGTGCCAGCAGCTTGACAGGGCTGAGCACAGATACGCAGTATTTT
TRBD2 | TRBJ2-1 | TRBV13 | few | CASSAGLAQYNEQFF | TGTGCCAGCAGCGCGGGACTAGCGCAGTACAATGAGCAGTTCTTC
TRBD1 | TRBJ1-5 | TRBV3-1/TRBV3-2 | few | CASSQDRAQPQHF | TGTGCCAGCAGCCAGGACAGGGCGCAGCCCCAGCATTTT
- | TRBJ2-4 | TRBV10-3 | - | CAITGEIGNIQYF | TGTGCCATCACGGGGGAGATTGGAAACATTCAGTACTTC
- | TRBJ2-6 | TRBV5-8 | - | CASSFPGSTGANVLTF | TGTGCCAGCAGCTTTCCCGGTTCCACTGGGGCCAACGTCCTGACTTTC
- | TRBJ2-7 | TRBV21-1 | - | CASSRQLAYEQYF | TGTGCCAGCAGTCGACAGCTGGCCTACGAGCAGTACTTC
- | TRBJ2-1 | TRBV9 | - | CASADYPTDEQFF | TGTGCCAGCGCCGACTACCCTACCGATGAGCAGTTCTTC
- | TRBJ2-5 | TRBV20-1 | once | CSASSTQETQYF | TGCAGTGCCAGTAGTACACAAGAGACCCAGTACTTC
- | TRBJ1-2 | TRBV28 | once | CASSSAGQDYGYTF | TGTGCCAGCAGCTCGGCAGGGCAAGACTATGGCTACACCTTC